This T cell receptor (beta chain) came from a study of T cell repertoires in ileal Crohn's disease. Study summary: Surgery for a complication: stricturing in 61%, penetrating in around 39%. About half received postoperative treatment, around ten with thiopurines and 18 anti-TNF. General study results and limits: Clonal expansions were more frequent in active smokers than non-smokers at surgery.

The sorted cells were lamina propria lymphocytes from surgical specimens, first isolated by density gradient. Patients were adults with ileal or ileocolonic Crohn's disease needing resection. The repertoire was sequenced with immunoSEQ multiplex PCR; TCRdb's copy has only in-frame clones and lacks some. Here the sample spans a few thousand clones, over 75% being singletons. This clone was found a few times. Its antigen is not known. The germline V gene has CDR1 SGHTA and CDR2 FQGNSA. V shed 5 bases and J 6 bases; nucleotides not matched to a gene: 15. The CDR3 is 17 residues long. The specimen sequenced was CD4+ T cells from ileum. The sequence was obtained from an adult with Crohn's disease. Some clones in this sample may be carry-over from other donors' samples. The genes are TRBV7-2 and TRBJ2-2; TRBD2 matches at 7 bases. The CDR3 DNA follows: TGTGCCAGCAGCCGTAGGAGGGGAGGGAGGGATCCCGGGGAGCTGTTTTTT. Protein sequence: CASSRRRGGRDPGELFF.